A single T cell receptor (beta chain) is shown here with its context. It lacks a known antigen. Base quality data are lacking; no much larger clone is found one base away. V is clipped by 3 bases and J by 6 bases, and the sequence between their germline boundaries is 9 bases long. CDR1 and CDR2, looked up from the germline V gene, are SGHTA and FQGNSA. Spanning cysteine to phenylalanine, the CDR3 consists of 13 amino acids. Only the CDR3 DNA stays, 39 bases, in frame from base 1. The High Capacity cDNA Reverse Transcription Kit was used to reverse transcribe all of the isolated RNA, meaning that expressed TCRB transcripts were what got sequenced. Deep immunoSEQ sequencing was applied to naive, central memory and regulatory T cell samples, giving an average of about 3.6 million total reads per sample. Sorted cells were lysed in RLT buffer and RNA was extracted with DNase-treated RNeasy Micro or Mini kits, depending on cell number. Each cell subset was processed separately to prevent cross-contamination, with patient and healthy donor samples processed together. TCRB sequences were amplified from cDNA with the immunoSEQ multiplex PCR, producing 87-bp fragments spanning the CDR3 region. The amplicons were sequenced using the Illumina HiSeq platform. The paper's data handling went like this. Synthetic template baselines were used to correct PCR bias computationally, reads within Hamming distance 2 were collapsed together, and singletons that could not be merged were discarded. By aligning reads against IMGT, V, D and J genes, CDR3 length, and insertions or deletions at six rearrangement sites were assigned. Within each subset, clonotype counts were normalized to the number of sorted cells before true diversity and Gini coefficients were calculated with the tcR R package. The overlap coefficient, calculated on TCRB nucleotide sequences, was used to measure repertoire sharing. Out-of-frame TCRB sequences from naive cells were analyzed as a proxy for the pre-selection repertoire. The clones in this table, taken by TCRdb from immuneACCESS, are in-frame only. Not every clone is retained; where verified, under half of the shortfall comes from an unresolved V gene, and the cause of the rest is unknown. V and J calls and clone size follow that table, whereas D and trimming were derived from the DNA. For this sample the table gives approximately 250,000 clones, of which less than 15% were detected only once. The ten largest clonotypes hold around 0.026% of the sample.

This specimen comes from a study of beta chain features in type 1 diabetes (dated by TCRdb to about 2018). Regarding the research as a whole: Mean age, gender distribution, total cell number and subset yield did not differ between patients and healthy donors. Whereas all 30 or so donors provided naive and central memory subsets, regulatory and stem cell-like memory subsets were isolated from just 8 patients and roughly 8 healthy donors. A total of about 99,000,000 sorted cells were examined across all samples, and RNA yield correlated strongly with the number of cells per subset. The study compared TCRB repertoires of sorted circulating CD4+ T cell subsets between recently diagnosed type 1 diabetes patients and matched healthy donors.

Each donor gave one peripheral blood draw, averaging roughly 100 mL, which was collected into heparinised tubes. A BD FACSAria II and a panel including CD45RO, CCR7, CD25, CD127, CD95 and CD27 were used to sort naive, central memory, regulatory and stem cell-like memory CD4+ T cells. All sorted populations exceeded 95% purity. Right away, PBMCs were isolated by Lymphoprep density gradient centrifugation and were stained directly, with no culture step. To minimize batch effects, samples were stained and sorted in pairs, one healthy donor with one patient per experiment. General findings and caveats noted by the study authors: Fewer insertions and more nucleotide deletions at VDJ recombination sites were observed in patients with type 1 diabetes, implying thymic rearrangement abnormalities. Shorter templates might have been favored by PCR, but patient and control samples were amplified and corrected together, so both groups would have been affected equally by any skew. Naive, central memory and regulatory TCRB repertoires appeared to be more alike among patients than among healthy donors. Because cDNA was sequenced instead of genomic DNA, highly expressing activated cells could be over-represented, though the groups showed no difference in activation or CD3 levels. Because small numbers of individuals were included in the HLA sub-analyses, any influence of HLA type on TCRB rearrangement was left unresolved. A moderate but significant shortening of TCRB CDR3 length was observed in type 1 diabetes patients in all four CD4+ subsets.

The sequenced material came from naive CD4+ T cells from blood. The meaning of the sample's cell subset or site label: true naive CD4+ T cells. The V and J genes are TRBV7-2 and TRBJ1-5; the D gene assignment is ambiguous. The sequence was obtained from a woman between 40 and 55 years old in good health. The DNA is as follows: TGTGCCAGCAGCTTTACAGAAAGTCAGCCCCAGCATTTT. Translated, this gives CASSFTESQPQHF.